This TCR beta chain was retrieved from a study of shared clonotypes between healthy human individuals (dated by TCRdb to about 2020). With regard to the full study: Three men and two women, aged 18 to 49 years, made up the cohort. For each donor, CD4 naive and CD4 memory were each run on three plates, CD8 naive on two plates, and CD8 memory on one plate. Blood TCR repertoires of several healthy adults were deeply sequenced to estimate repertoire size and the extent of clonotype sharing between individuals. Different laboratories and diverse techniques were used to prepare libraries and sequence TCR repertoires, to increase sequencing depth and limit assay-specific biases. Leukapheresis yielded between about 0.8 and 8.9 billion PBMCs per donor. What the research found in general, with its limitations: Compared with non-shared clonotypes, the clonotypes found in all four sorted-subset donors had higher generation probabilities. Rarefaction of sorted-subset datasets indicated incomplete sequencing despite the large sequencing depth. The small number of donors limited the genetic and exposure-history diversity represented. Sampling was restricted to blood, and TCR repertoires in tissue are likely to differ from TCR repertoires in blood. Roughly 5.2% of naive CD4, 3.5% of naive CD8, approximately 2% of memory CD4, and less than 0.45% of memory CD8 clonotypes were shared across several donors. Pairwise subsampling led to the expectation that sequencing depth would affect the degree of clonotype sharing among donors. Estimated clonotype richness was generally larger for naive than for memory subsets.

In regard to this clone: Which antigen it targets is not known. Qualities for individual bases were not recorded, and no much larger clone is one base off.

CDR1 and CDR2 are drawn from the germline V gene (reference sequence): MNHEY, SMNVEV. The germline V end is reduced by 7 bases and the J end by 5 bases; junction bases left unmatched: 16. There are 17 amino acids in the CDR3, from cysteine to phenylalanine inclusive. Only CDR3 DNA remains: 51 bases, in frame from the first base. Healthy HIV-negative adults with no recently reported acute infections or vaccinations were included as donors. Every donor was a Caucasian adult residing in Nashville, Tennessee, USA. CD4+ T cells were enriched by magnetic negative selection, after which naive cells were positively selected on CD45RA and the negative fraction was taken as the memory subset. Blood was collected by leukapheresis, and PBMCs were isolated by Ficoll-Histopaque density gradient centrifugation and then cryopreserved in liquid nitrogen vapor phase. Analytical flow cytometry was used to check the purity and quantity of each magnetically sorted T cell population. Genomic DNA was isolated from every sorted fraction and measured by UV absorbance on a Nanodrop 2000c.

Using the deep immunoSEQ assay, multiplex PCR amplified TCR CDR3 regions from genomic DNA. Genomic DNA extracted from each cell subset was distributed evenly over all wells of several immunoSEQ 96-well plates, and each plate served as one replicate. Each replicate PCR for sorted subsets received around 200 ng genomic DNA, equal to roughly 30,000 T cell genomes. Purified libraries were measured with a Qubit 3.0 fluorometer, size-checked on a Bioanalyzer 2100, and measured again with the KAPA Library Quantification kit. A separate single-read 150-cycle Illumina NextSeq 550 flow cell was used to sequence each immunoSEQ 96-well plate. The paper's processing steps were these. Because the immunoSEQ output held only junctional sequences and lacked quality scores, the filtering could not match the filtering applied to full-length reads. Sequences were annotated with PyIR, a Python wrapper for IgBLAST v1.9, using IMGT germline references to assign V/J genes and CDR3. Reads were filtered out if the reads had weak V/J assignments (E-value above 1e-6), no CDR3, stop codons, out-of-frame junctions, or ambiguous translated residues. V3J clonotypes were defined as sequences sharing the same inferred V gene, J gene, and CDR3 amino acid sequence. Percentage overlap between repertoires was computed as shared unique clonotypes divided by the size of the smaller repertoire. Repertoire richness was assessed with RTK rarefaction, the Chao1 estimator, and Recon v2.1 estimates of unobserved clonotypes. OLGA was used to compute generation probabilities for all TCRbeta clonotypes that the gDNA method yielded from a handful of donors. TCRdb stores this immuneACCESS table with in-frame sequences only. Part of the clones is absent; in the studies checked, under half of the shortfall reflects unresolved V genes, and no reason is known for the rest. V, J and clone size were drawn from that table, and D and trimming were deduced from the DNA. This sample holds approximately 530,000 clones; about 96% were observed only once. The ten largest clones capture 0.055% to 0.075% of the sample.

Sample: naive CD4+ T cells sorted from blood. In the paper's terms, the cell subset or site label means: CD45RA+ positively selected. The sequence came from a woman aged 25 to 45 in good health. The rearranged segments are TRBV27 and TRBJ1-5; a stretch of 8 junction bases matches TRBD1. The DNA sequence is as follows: TGTGCCAGCACCAACCGGACAGGGCGAGGTAGGGATCAGCCCCAGCATTTT. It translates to CASTNRTGRGRDQPQHF.